This T cell receptor beta chain was found in a study of blood T cell repertoires in COVID-19. As originally analysed: Estimation of nucleated cell counts relied on the amplification of reference gene primers. TCRdb keeps only in-frame clones here, not all; method: immunoSEQ multiplex PCR. V and J calls and clone size are copied from that table; D and trimming were computed from the DNA. Altogether about 160,000 clones are present, roughly 90% being singletons, with the ten largest covering roughly a sixth. The germline CDR1 and CDR2 sequences are LNHDA and SQIVND (reference sequence). V lost 3 bases and J lost 3; bases outside the gene matches: 20. This CDR3 has 22 residues.

This receptor was taken from a man between 60 and 75 years old with active or convalescent COVID-19. The sample consisted of peripheral blood. The chain links TRBV19 to TRBJ2-1; 13 positions agree with TRBD2. The CDR3 DNA sequence: TGTGCCAGTAGTATCGGAGGGAAAGCGGGGACTAGCGGGGATTATATCTACAATGAGCAGTTCTTC. It yields the protein CASSIGGKAGTSGDYIYNEQFF. Combining the CDR3 with reference TRBV19 and TRBJ2-1 gives the whole variable domain DGGITQSPKYLFRKEGQNVTLSCEQNLNHDAMYWYRQDPGQGLRLIYYSQIVNDFQKGDIAEGYSVSREKKESFPLTVTSAQKNPTAFYLCASSIGGKAGTSGDYIYNEQFFGPGTRLTVL.